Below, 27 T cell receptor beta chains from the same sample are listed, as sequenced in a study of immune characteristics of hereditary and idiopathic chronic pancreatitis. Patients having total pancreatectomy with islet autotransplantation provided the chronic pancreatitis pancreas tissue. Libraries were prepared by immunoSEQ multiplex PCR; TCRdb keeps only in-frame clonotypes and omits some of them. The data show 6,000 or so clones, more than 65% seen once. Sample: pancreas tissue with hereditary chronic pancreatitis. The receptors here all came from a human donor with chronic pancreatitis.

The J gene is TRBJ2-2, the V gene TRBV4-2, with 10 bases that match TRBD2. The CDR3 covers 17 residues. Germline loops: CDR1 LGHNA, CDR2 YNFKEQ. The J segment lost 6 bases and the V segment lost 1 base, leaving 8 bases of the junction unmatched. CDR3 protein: CASSQVIGLAGAGELFF. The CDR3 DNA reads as TGTGCCAGCAGCCAAGTCATCGGCCTAGCGGGGGCCGGGGAGCTGTTTTTT.

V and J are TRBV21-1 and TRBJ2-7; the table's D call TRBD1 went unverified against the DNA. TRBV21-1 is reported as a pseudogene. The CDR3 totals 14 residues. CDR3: CASSKGALSYEQYF. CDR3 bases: TGTGCCAGCAGCAAAGGGGCTCTCTCCTACGAGCAGTACTTC.

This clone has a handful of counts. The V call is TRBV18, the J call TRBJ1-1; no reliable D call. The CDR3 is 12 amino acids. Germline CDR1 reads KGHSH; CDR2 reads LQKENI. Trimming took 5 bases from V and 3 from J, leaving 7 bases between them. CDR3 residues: CASSAGYTEAFF. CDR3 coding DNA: TGTGCCAGCTCAGCCGGGTACACTGAAGCTTTCTTT.

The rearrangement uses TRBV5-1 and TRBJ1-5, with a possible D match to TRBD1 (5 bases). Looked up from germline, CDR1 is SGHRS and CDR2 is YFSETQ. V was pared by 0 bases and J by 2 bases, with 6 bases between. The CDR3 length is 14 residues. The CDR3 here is CASSLGGGNQPQHF. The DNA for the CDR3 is TGCGCCAGCAGCTTGGGAGGGGGCAATCAGCCCCAGCATTTT. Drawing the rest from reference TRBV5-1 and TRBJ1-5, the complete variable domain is KAGVTQTPRYLIKTRGQQVTLSCSPISGHRSVSWYQQTPGQGLQFLFEYFSETQRNKGNFPGRFSGRQFSNSRSEMNVSTLELGDSALYLCASSLGGGNQPQHFGDGTRLSIL.

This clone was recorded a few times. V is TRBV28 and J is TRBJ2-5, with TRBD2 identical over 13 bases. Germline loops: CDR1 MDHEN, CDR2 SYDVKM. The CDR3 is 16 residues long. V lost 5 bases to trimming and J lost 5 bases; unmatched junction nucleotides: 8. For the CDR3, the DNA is TGTGCCAGCAGTCTCACACTAGCGGGGGGGCCGGAGACCCAGTACTTC. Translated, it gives CASSLTLAGGPETQYF. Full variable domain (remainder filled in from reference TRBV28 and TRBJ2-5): DVKVTQSSRYLVKRTGEKVFLECVQDMDHENMFWYRQDPGLGLRLIYFSYDVKMKEKGDIPEGYSVSREKKERFSLILESASTNQTSMYLCASSLTLAGGPETQYFGPGTRLLVL.

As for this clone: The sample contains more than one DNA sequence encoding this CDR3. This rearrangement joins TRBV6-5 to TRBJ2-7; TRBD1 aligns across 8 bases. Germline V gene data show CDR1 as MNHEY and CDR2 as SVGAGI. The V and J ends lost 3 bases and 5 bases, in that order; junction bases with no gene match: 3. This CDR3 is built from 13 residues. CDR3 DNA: TGTGCCAGCAGTTATTCCAGGGGGCACGAGCAGTACGTC. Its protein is CASSYSRGHEQYV.

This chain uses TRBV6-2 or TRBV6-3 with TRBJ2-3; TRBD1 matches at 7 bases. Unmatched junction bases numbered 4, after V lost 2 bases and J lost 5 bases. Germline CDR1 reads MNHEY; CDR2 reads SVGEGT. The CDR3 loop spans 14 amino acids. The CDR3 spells CASSYQGGRDTQYF. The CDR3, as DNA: TGTGCCAGCAGTTACCAAGGGGGCCGAGATACGCAGTATTTT.

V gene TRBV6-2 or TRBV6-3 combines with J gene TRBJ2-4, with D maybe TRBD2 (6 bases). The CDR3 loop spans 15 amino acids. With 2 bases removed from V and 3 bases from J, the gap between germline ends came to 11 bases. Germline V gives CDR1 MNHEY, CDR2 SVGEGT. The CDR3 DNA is TGTGCCAGCAGTTACGGGGGGATCGGCAAAAACATTCAGTACTTC. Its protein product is CASSYGGIGKNIQYF.

The CDR3 region is CATSSGRFTDTQYF. The CDR3 DNA sequence: TGTGCCACCAGCTCAGGGAGGTTCACAGATACGCAGTATTTT. J is TRBJ2-3 and V is TRBV15, with a weak D call TRBD2 (6 bases). V was pared by 5 bases and J by 2 bases, with 11 bases between. Per germline, CDR1 LNHNV and CDR2 YYDKDF (reference sequence). This CDR3 contains 14 residues.

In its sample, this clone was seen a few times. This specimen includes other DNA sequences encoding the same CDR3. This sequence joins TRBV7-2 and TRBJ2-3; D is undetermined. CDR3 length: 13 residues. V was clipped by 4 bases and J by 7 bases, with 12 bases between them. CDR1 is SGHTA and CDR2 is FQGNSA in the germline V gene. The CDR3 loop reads CASSSSDSHTQYF. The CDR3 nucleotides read TGTGCCAGCAGCTCCTCTGATAGTCATACGCAGTATTTT.

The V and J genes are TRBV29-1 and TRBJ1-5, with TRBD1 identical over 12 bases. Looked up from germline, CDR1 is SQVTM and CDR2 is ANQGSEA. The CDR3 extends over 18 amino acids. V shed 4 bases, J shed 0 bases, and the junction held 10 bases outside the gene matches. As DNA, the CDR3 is TGCAGCGTTGTGGACGGGACAGGGGGCGAGATTAGCAATCAGCCCCAGCATTTT. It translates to CSVVDGTGGEISNQPQHF.

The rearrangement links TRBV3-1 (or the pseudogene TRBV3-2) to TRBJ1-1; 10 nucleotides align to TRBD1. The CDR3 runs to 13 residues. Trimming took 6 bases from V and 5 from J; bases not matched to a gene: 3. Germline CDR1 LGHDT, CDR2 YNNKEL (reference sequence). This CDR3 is CASSWTGGTEAFF. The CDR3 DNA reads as TGTGCCAGCAGTTGGACAGGGGGAACTGAAGCTTTCTTT.

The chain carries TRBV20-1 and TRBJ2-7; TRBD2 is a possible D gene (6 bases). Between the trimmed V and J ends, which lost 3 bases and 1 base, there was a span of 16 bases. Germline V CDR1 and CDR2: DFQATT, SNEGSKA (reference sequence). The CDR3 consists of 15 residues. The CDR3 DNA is TGCAGTGCTAGTCCCCCCGGGGGTCTTTCCTACGAGCAGTACTTC. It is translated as CSASPPGGLSYEQYF.

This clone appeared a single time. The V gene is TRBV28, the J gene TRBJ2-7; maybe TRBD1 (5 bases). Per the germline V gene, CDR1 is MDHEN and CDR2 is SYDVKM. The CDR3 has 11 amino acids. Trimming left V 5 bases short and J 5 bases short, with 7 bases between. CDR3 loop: CASSTGNEQYF. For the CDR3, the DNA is TGTGCCAGCAGTACAGGTAACGAGCAGTACTTC.

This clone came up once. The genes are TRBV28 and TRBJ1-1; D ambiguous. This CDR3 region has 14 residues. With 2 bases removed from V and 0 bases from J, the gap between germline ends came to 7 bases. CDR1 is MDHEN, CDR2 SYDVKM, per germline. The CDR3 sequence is CASSLESMNTEAFF. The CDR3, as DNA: TGTGCCAGCAGTTTAGAGAGCATGAACACTGAAGCTTTCTTT.

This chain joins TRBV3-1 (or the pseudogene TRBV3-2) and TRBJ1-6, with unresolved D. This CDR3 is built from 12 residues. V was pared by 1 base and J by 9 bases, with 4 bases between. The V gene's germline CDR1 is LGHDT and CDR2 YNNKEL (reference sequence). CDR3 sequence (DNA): TGTGCCAGCAGCCAAGGTTCTTCACCCCTCCACTTT. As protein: CASSQGSSPLHF.

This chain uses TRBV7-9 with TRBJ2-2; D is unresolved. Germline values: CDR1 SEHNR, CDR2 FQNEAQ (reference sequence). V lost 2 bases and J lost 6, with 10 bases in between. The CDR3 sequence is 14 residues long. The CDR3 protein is CASSLSKRAGELFF. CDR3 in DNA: TGTGCCAGCAGCTTATCCAAACGGGCCGGGGAGCTGTTTTTT.

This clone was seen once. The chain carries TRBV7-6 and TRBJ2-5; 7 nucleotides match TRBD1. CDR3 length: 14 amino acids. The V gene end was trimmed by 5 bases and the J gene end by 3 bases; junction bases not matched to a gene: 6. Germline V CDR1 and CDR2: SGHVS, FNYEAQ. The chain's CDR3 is CASSPTGPKETQYF. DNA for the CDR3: TGTGCCAGCAGCCCGACAGGGCCTAAAGAGACCCAGTACTTC. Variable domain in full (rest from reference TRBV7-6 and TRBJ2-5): GAGVSQSPRYKVTKRGQDVALRCDPISGHVSLYWYRQALGQGPEFLTYFNYEAQQDKSGLPNDRFSAERPEGSISTLTIQRTEQRDSAMYRCASSPTGPKETQYFGPGTRLLVL.

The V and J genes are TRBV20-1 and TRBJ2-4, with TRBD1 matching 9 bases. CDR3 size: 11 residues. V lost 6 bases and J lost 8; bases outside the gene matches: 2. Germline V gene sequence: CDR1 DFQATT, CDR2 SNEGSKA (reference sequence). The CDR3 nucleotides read TGCAGTGCCCGGACAGGGGACATTCAGTACTTC. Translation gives CSARTGDIQYF.

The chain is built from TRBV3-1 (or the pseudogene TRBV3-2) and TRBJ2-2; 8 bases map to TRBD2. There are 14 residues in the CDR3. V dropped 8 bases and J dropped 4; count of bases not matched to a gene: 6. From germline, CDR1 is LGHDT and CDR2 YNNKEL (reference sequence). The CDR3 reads CASALGLGTGELFF. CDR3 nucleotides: TGTGCCAGCGCCTTGGGACTAGGCACCGGGGAGCTGTTTTTT.

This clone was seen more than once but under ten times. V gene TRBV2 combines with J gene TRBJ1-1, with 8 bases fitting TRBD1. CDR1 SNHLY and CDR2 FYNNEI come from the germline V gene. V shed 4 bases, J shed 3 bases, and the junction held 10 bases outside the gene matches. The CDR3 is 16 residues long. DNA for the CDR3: TGTGCCAGCAGTGCAGGGGGCTTTGTCTCTTACACTGAAGCTTTCTTT. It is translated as CASSAGGFVSYTEAFF.

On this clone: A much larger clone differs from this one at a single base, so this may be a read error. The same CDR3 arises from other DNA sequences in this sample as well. As DNA, the CDR3 is TGTGCCAGCAGTTCCCCCGCTAGCGGGTCCTTCTACGAACAGTACTTC. Protein: CASSSPASGSFYEQYF. This chain connects TRBV27 to TRBJ2-7, with TRBD2 matching over 8 bases. The germline V gene encodes CDR1 MNHEY and CDR2 SMNVEV (reference sequence). This CDR3 comprises 16 residues.

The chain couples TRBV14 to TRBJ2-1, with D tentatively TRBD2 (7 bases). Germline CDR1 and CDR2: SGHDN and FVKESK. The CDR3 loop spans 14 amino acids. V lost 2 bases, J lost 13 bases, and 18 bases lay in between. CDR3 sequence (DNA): TGTGCCAGCAGCCAAAGTTCATCGGGGGGCCTCCAGTTCTTC. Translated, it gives CASSQSSSGGLQFF. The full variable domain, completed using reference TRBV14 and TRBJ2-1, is EAGVTQFPSHSVIEKGQTVTLRCDPISGHDNLYWYRRVMGKEIKFLLHFVKESKQDESGMPNNRFLAERTGGTYSTLKVQPAELEDSGVYFCASSQSSSGGLQFFGPGTRLTVL.

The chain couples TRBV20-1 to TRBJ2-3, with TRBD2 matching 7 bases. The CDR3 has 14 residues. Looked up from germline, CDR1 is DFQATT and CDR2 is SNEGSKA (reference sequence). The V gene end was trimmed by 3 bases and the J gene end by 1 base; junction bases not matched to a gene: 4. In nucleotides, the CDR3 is TGCAGTGCTAGTCCTGCGGGGGGCACAGATACGCAGTATTTT. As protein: CSASPAGGTDTQYF.

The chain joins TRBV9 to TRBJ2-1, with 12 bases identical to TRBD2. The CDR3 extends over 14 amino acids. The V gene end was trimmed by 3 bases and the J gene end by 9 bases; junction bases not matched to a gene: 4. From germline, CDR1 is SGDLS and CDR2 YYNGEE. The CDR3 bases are TGTGCCAGCAGCGGGCTAGCGGGGGGGCGTGAGCAGTTCTTC. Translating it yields CASSGLAGGREQFF.

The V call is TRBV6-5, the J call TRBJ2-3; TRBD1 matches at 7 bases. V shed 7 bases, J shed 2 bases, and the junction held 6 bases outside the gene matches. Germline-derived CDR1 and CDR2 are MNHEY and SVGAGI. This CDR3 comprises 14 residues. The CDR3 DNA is TGTGCCAGCAAACAGGGGATAAACACAGATACGCAGTATTTT. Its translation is CASKQGINTDTQYF.

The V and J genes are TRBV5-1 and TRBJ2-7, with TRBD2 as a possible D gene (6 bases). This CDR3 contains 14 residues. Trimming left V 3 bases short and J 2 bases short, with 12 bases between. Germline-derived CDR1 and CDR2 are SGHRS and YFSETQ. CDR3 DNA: TGCGCCAGCAGCTCCGGGACTGAAGCCTACGAGCAGTACTTC. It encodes CASSSGTEAYEQYF.